Listed here is a single T cell receptor (beta chain). Sequencing used immunoSEQ multiplex PCR; TCRdb keeps in-frame clones, though not all of them. The sample has 85,000 to 95,000 clones, around 89% seen once. This record belongs to a study of control samples from healthy donors and cancer patients. This CDR3 spans 13 amino acids. The germline V and J ends were trimmed by 0 bases and 2 bases, with 5 bases remaining between them. CDR1 is MNHNY and CDR2 is SVGAGI in the germline V gene (reference sequence). This receptor was obtained from a woman aged 70 to 79 in good health. Sequencing input: blood. The chain recombines TRBV6-6 with TRBJ2-7; possibly TRBD2 for D (5 bases). The CDR3 protein is CASSYSGTYEQYF. The CDR3, as DNA: TGTGCCAGCAGTTACTCCGGGACCTACGAGCAGTACTTC.